This TCR beta chain is drawn from a study of blood T cell repertoires in COVID-19. Study information: Donors in the United States, Italy and Spain gave samples during acute or convalescent COVID-19. PBMCs, B-cell-depleted T cells, or T cells were the source of the cDNA or gDNA that made up the material.

Before being deemed recovered, Cohort 3 donors had two negative PCRs, clearance, or symptom resolution. The table came from immunoSEQ multiplex PCR; TCRdb's copy has only in-frame clones and leaves some out. This table holds roughly 220,000 clones, roughly 79% found once. The CDR3 runs 13 residues. The germline V gene has CDR1 PRHDT and CDR2 FYEKMQ (reference sequence). Trimming shortened V by 5 bases and J by 3 bases, and 8 bases separated the two germline ends. The clonotype was recovered from a man in his forties who had recovered from COVID-19. The chain links TRBV13 to TRBJ1-5; D remains unclear. Sequencing input: PBMCs or T cells enriched from blood (not recorded which). CDR3 DNA: TGTGCCAGCAGCCTGGGCGCCAATCAGCCCCAGCATTTT. This translates into CASSLGANQPQHF.